What follows are 16 T cell receptor beta chains derived from one specimen sequenced in a study of identical twins. TCRdb reprocessed the 5' RACE reads via MiXCR and lists one record per CDR3 protein. The top ten hold about 0.3% of the sample, which has roughly 1.6 million distinct CDR3 sequences, less than 35% seen once. The sample taken for sequencing was cord blood. The source is a newborn girl in good health.

At least ten counts were recorded for this clonotype. This chain uses TRBV3-1 with TRBJ1-2; D ambiguous. Germline V gives CDR1 LGHDT, CDR2 YNNKEL (reference sequence). V shed 1 base and J shed 4 bases, with 7 bases lying between them. This CDR3 is built from 13 residues. The CDR3 sequence: CASSQGAVYGYTF. As DNA, the CDR3 is TGTGCCAGCAGCCAAGGGGCGGTCTATGGCTACACCTTC.

This chain connects TRBV28 to TRBJ2-7; 7 bases map to TRBD2. This CDR3 has 16 amino acids. The V and J ends lost 6 bases and 7 bases, in that order; junction bases with no gene match: 18. Germline V gene data show CDR1 as MDHEN and CDR2 as SYDVKM. CDR3 amino acids: CASSLTGTTAGGEQYF. The CDR3 DNA reads as TGTGCCAGCAGCCTGACCGGGACTACCGCAGGTGGTGAGCAGTACTTC.

The V and J genes are TRBV5-1 and TRBJ1-3; D is uncertain. The germline CDR1 and CDR2 sequences are SGHRS and YFSETQ. With 0 bases removed from V and 2 bases from J, the gap between germline ends came to 12 bases. The CDR3 extends over 16 amino acids. The CDR3 DNA reads as TGCGCCAGCAGCTTGGGGCAGGCTTCGGCTGGAAACACCATATATTTT. Amino acid sequence: CASSLGQASAGNTIYF. The variable domain in full, completed from reference TRBV5-1 and TRBJ1-3, reads KAGVTQTPRYLIKTRGQQVTLSCSPISGHRSVSWYQQTPGQGLQFLFEYFSETQRNKGNFPGRFSGRQFSNSRSEMNVSTLELGDSALYLCASSLGQASAGNTIYFGEGSWLTVV.

This clonotype was observed a handful of times. The CDR3 sequence is CASSPTVFGRAGSDTEAFF. The CDR3 DNA is TGTGCCAGCAGTCCAACGGTCTTTGGCAGGGCGGGGTCGGACACTGAAGCTTTCTTT. The chain carries TRBV12-3 or TRBV12-4 and TRBJ1-1; possibly TRBD1 for D (5 bases). The CDR3 consists of 19 residues. Between the trimmed V and J ends, which lost 5 bases and 3 bases, there was a span of 28 bases.

The J gene is TRBJ2-7, the V gene TRBV11-2, with 7 bases lining up with TRBD2. V shed 1 base and J 3 bases; nucleotides not matched to a gene: 6. This CDR3 comprises 15 residues. From germline, CDR1 is SGHAT and CDR2 FQNNGV. The CDR3 here is CASSLAMGGSYEQYF. The CDR3 coding sequence is TGTGCCAGCAGCTTAGCAATGGGGGGGAGCTACGAGCAGTACTTC.

In this sample, this clonotype turned up a few times. The rearrangement uses TRBV12-3 or TRBV12-4 and TRBJ2-2; TRBD2 aligns across 10 bases. V gave up 5 bases and J gave up 0 bases; unmatched junction bases: 0. This CDR3 comprises 15 residues. The CDR3 loop reads CASSTSGANTGELFF. As DNA, the CDR3 is TGTGCCAGCAGTACTAGCGGGGCGAACACCGGGGAGCTGTTTTTT.

The sample holds a few counts of this clonotype. CDR3 DNA sequence: TGCAGTGCGGCCTCCTATAGGGGGGCTTCCAACAATGAGCAGTTCTTC. As protein: CSAASYRGASNNEQFF. V is TRBV20-1 and J is TRBJ2-1; either TRBD1 or TRBD2 may fit D (6 bases each). V dropped 6 bases and J dropped 5 bases, with 23 bases sitting between them. CDR1 is DFQATT and CDR2 is SNEGSKA in the germline V gene (reference sequence). The CDR3 extends over 16 amino acids.

This clonotype was seen more than once but under ten times. The rearrangement links TRBV28 to TRBJ2-1, with 11 bases lining up with TRBD1. CDR1 is MDHEN and CDR2 is SYDVKM in the germline V gene. Unmatched junction bases numbered 7, after V lost 8 bases and J lost 10 bases. The CDR3 runs 13 residues. The CDR3 coding sequence is TGTGCCAGCCACCGGGACAGGGGGAGAGAGCAGTTCTTC. Residues: CASHRDRGREQFF.

This clonotype was counted only a few times. J is TRBJ2-1 and V is TRBV7-7; tentatively, D is TRBD2 (6 bases). Germline CDR1 SSHAT, CDR2 FNYEAQ (reference sequence). CDR3 length: 12 amino acids. CDR3 DNA: TGTGCTAGCGGTTTCGAAGGCAATGAGCAGTTCTTC. Translation gives CASGFEGNEQFF.

This clonotype appeared a few times. The chain uses TRBV7-2 and TRBJ2-2, with D hard to call. The CDR3 spans 14 residues. Trimming removed 0 bases at V and 9 bases at J, with 11 bases between. Per the germline V gene, CDR1 is SGHTA and CDR2 is FQGNSA. The CDR3 loop reads CASSLAGLGRELFF. The CDR3 region has the DNA TGTGCCAGCAGCTTAGCGGGCCTTGGAAGGGAGCTGTTTTTT.

The rearrangement joins TRBV2 to TRBJ1-1; D may be TRBD1 (5 bases). The V and J ends lost 5 bases and 3 bases respectively, with 10 bases between them. The length of the CDR3 is 13 residues. Per the germline V gene, CDR1 is SNHLY and CDR2 is FYNNEI. The CDR3 spells CASSYAGHTEAFF. The CDR3 DNA reads TGTGCCAGCAGTTACGCGGGGCACACTGAAGCTTTCTTT. The full variable domain, with the rest looked up from reference TRBV2 and TRBJ1-1, is EPEVTQTPSHQVTQMGQEVILRCVPISNHLYFYWYRQILGQKVEFLVSFYNNEISEKSEIFDDQFSVERPDGSNFTLKIRSTKLEDSAMYFCASSYAGHTEAFFGQGTRLTVV.

The chain links TRBV20-1 to TRBJ1-4, with D uncertain. Trimming removed 0 bases from V and 5 bases from J, with 10 bases in between. Germline values: CDR1 DFQATT, CDR2 SNEGSKA (reference sequence). This CDR3 region has 14 residues. CDR3 bases: TGCAGTGCTAGAGATCAACGACGGAATGAAAAACTGTTTTTT. Translated: CSARDQRRNEKLFF.

Regarding this clonotype: Its ends do not fully match the called genes, so a read error is possible. The chain links TRBV12-3 or TRBV12-4 to TRBJ2-3; 13 bases are a match to TRBD2. CDR3 length equals 18 residues. CDR3 sequence: CASSPRTSGSVGADTEYF. Written as DNA, the CDR3 is TGTGCCAGCAGTCCCCGGACTAGCGGGAGTGTGGGCGCAGATACGGAGTATTTT.

This clonotype has ten or more counts. The genes are TRBV7-9 and TRBJ2-4; tentatively, D is TRBD2 (6 bases). The CDR3 contains 14 residues. The V end lost 1 base, the J end lost 7 bases, and 11 bases lay between the germline ends. In germline, CDR1 is SEHNR, CDR2 FQNEAQ (reference sequence). The CDR3 loop is CASSLGSGSNIQYF. The DNA of the CDR3 is TGTGCCAGCAGCTTAGGTTCCGGGAGTAACATTCAGTACTTC. The full variable domain, rest sourced from reference TRBV7-9 and TRBJ2-4, is DTGVSQNPRHKITKRGQNVTFRCDPISEHNRLYWYRQTLGQGPEFLTYFQNEAQLEKSRLLSDRFSAERPKGSFSTLEIQRTEQGDSAMYLCASSLGSGSNIQYFGAGTRLSVL.

This clonotype occurred a few times. The chain carries TRBV3-1 and TRBJ1-6, with D tentatively TRBD1 (6 bases). Germline CDR1 LGHDT, CDR2 YNNKEL (reference sequence). CDR3 length equals 16 residues. Trimming left V 0 bases short and J 5 bases short, with 11 bases between. The CDR3: CASSQDYGTNNSPLHF. CDR3 DNA sequence: TGTGCCAGCAGCCAAGATTATGGGACAAATAATTCACCCCTCCACTTT.

This clonotype came up a few times. The chain carries TRBV4-2 and TRBJ2-4; 8 nucleotides match TRBD2. The DNA matches TRBJ2-7 better at its end, which makes the J call doubtful. Per the germline V gene, CDR1 is LGHNA and CDR2 is YNFKEQ. The CDR3 extends over 15 amino acids. Written as DNA, the CDR3 is TGTGCCAGCAGCCAAGTCGTTAGCGGGAATGGCGAGCAGTACTTC. Translated, it gives CASSQVVSGNGEQYF.